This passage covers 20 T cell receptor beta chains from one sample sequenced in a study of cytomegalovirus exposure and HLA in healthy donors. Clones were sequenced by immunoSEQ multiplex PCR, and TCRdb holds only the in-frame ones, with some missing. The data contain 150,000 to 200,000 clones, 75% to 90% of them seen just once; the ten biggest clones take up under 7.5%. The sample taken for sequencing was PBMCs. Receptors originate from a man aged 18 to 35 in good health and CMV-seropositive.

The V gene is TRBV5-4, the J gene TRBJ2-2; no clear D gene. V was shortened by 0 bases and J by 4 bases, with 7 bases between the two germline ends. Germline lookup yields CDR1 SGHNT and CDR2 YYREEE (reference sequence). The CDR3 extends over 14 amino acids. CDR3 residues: CASSLGGSTGELFF. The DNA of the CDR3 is TGTGCCAGCAGCTTGGGTGGCAGCACCGGGGAGCTGTTTTTT.

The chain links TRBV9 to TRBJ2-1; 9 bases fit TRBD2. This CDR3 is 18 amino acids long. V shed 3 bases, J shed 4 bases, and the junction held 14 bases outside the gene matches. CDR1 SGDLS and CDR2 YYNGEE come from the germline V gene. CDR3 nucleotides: TGTGCCAGCAGCGAGGGATTGGGCGGAAGCGGGGGGTACAATGAGCAGTTCTTC. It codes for CASSEGLGGSGGYNEQFF.

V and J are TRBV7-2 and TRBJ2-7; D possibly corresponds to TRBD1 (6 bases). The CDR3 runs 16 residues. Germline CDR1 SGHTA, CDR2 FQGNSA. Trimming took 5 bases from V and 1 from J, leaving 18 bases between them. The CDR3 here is CASSRTPGTSSYEQYF. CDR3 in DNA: TGTGCCAGCAGCCGTACGCCCGGGACAAGTTCCTACGAGCAGTACTTC.

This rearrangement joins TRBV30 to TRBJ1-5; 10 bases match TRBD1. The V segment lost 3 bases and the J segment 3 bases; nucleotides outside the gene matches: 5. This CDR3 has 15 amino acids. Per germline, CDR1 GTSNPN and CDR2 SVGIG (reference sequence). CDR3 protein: CAWSSDRGNNQPQHF. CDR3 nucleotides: TGTGCCTGGAGCTCGGACAGGGGGAACAATCAGCCCCAGCATTTT.

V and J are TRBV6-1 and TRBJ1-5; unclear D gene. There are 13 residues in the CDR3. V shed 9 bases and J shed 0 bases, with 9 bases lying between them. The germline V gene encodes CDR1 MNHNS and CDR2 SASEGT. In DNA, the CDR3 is TGTGCCAGTATACGGGGTAGCAATCAGCCCCAGCATTTT. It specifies CASIRGSNQPQHF.

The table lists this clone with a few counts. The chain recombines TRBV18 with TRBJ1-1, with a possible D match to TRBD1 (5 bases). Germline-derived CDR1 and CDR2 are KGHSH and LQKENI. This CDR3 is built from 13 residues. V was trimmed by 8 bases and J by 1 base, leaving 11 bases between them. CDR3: CASHGGANTEAFF. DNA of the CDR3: TGTGCCAGCCACGGCGGGGCGAACACTGAAGCTTTCTTT.

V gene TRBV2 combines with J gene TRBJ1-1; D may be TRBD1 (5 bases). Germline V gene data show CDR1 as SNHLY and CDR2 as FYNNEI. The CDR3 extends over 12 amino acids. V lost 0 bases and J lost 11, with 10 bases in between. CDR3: CASSEAGRAAFF. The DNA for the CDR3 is TGTGCCAGCAGTGAAGCCGGCAGGGCGGCTTTCTTT.

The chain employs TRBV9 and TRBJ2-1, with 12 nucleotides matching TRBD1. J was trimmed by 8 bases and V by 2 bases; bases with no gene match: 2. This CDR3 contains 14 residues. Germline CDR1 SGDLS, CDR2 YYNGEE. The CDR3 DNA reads TGTGCCAGCAGCGTGGGGACAGGGGGCCATGAGCAGTTCTTC. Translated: CASSVGTGGHEQFF.

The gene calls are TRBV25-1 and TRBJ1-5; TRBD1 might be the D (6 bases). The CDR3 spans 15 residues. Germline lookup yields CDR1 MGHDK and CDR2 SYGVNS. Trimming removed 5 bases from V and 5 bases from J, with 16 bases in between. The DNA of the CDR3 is TGTGCCAGCAGTAGGAGTGAGGGGGTGGATCAGCCCCAGCATTTT. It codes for CASSRSEGVDQPQHF.

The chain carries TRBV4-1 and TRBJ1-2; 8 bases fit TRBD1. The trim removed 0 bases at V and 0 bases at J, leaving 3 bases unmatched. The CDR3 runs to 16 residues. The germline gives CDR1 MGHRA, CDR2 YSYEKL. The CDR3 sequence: CASSQEGQVSNYGYTF. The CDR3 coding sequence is TGCGCCAGCAGCCAAGAGGGACAGGTTTCTAACTATGGCTACACCTTC.

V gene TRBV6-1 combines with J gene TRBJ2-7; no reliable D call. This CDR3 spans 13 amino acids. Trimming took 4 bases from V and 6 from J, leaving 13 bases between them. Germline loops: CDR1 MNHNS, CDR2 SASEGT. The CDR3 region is CASSGLTPGEQYF. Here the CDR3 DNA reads TGTGCCAGCAGTGGCTTGACCCCAGGCGAGCAGTACTTC.

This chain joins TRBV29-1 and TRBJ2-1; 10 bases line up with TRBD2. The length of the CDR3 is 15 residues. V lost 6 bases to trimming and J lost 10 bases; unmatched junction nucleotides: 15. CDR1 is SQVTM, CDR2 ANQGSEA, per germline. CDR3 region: CSVPRGASGSGEQFF. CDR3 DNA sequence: TGCAGCGTCCCTCGAGGGGCTAGCGGGAGCGGCGAGCAGTTCTTC.

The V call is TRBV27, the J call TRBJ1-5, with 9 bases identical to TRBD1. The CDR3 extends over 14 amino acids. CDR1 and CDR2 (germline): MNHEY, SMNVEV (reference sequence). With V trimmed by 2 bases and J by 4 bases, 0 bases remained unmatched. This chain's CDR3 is CASSLDRGNQPQHF. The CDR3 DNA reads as TGTGCCAGCAGTTTAGACAGGGGGAATCAGCCCCAGCATTTT.

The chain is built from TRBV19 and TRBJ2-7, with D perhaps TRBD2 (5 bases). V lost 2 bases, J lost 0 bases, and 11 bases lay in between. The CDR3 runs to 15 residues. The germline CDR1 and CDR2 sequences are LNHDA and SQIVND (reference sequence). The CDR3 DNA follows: TGTGCCAGTAGTATATCAGCGGTAAGCTCCTACGAGCAGTACTTC. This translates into CASSISAVSSYEQYF.

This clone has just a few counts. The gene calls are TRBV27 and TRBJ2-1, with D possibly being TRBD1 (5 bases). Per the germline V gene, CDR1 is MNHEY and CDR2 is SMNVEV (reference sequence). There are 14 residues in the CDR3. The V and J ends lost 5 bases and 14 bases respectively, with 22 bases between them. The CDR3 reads CASSPTGADTPEFF. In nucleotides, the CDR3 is TGTGCCAGCAGTCCAACTGGGGCCGATACTCCGGAGTTCTTC.

In nucleotides, the CDR3 is TGTGCCAGCAGTGAATATAAGCGGGAGACGTACGAGCAGTACTTC. Residues: CASSEYKRETYEQYF. The chain recombines TRBV6-1 with TRBJ2-7, with TRBD2 matching over 8 bases. CDR1 is MNHNS, CDR2 SASEGT, per germline. The CDR3 sequence is 15 residues long. V shed 2 bases, J shed 4 bases, and the junction held 7 bases outside the gene matches.

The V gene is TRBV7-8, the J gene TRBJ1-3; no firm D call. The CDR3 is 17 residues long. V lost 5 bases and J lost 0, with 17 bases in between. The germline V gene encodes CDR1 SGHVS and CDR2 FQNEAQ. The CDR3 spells CASSPLDKRFSGNTIYF. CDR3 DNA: TGTGCCAGCAGCCCCCTCGATAAACGGTTCTCTGGAAACACCATATATTTT.

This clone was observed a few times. CDR3 residues: CASSVTGDADEQYF. The CDR3, as DNA: TGTGCCAGCAGTGTCACAGGGGATGCGGACGAGCAGTACTTC. This chain uses TRBV28 with TRBJ2-7, with TRBD1 matching 7 bases. V was clipped by 5 bases and J by 5 bases; unmatched bases: 9. The germline V gene has CDR1 MDHEN and CDR2 SYDVKM. The CDR3 has 14 residues.

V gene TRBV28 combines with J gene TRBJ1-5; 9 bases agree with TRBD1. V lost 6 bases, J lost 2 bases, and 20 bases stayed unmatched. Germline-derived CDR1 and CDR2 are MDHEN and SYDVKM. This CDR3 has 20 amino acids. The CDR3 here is CASRGLTITERQGGNQPQHF. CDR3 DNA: TGTGCCAGCAGGGGCTTGACTATAACCGAGAGACAGGGGGGCAATCAGCCCCAGCATTTT. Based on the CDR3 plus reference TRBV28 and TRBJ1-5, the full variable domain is DVKVTQSSRYLVKRTGEKVFLECVQDMDHENMFWYRQDPGLGLRLIYFSYDVKMKEKGDIPEGYSVSREKKERFSLILESASTNQTSMYLCASRGLTITERQGGNQPQHFGDGTRLSIL.

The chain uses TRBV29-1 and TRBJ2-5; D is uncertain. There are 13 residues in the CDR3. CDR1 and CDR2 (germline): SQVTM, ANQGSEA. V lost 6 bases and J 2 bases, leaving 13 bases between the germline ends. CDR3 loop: CSVPGLPQETQYF. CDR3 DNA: TGCAGCGTGCCTGGGCTACCGCAAGAGACCCAGTACTTC. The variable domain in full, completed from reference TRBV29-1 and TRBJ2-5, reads SAVISQKPSRDICQRGTSLTIQCQVDSQVTMMFWYRQQPGQSLTLIATANQGSEATYESGFVIDKFPISRPNLTFSTLTVSNMSPEDSSIYLCSVPGLPQETQYFGPGTRLLVL.